The present entry profiles one T cell receptor beta chain with its context. Its antigen specificity is not known. No per-base quality is available; no much larger clone lies one base away. The CDR3 goes from the cysteine to the valine over 12 residues. Only CDR3 DNA is held: 36 bases, read in frame from base 1. V is pared back by 6 bases and J by 2 bases, with 8 bases lying between the germline termini. The record originates from a study of T-cell reconstitution after alpha-beta-depleted transplantation in children (dated by TCRdb to 2016 to 2018). Notes on the research overall: Using TCR repertoire profiling, the study followed T-cell immune reconstitution in a quantitative way in children after TCRalphabeta/CD19-depleted allogeneic hematopoietic cell transplantation.

The library was prepared using PCR. Sequencing instrument: Illumina HiSeq 2500. TCR library preparation used molecular barcoding, with unique molecular identifiers applied to normalize quantification of the TCRbeta repertoire. TCRdb ran its own pipeline on the public reads, namely fastp trimming at Q25 and MiXCR clone calling, and kept in-frame beta chains. Rows matching on CDR3 protein sequence are summarized as one entry with the most common DNA and genes. This sample comprises about 500,000 distinct CDR3 sequences, over 25% of them detected only once. The top ten clonotypes cover around 2.4% of the sample.

The TCR was taken from a human donor who donated a stem cell graft to a child with aplastic anemia. The chain is assembled from TRBV12-3 or TRBV12-4 and TRBJ2-7; the D segment cannot be called with confidence. The sample here was PBMCs from the stem cell graft donor, taken from the stem cell graft. The DNA sequence is given as TGTGCCAGCAGCCTTGATCCCTACGAGCAGTACGTC. Its amino acids are CASSLDPYEQYV.